The clone carrying this T cell receptor (beta chain) has at least ten counts. Its antigen is as yet unknown. As for time point: pre-sensitization, week 0. The treatment: therapeutic diphenylcyclopropenone sensitization with weekly scalp DPC. Alopecia patients, 18 to 70 years old and DPC-suitable, served as donors. The data stem from a study of human T cells and chemical hapten exposure. Study details: Mostly female patients had alopecia areata, totalis or universalis.

The study's findings and limits: Patch test score showed a positive correlation with PT1 expanded TCR counts.

TCRdb itself ran the RACE reads through MiXCR, one entry per CDR3 protein. Of some 360,000 distinct CDR3 sequences detected, more than 4.5% appear once; the ten largest clones hold around 2.6%. Sample: whole blood, taken in connection with sensitization to the hapten diphenylcyclopropenone (DPC). The source of this sequence is a woman between 50 and 59 years old with alopecia areata. Some clones in this sample may be carry-over from other donors' samples.

The chain's CDR3 is CSVEDPGSSFEQYF. The CDR3 DNA sequence: TGCAGCGTTGAAGATCCCGGGAGCTCTTTCGAGCAGTACTTC. The J gene is TRBJ2-7, the V gene TRBV29-1, with a possible D match to TRBD2 (6 bases). The V end lost 0 bases, the J end lost 6 bases, and 15 bases lay between the germline ends. The CDR3 has 14 amino acids. The germline gives CDR1 SQVTM, CDR2 ANQGSEA.